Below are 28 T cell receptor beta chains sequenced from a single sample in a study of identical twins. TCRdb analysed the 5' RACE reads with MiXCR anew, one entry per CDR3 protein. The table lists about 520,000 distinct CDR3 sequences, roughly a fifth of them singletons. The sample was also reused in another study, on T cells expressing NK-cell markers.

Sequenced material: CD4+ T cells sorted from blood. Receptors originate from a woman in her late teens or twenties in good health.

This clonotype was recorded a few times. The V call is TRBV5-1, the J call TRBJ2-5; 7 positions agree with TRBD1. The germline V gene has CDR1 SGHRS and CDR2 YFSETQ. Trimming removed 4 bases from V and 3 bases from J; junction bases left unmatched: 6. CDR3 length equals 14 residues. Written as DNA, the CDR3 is TGCGCCAGCAGCCCGGATACAGGGGAAGAGACCCAGTACTTC. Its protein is CASSPDTGEETQYF. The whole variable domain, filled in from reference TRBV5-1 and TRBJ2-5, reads KAGVTQTPRYLIKTRGQQVTLSCSPISGHRSVSWYQQTPGQGLQFLFEYFSETQRNKGNFPGRFSGRQFSNSRSEMNVSTLELGDSALYLCASSPDTGEETQYFGPGTRLLVL.

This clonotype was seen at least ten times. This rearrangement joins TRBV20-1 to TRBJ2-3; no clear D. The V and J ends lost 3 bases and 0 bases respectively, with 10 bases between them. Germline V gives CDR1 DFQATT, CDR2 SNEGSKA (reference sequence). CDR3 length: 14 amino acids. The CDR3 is CSARPAQSTDTQYF. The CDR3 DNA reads TGCAGTGCTAGGCCCGCGCAAAGCACAGATACGCAGTATTTT.

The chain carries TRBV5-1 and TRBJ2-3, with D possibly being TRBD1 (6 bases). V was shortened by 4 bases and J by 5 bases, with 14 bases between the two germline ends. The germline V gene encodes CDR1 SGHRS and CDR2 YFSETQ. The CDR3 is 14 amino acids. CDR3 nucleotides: TGCGCCAGCAGCGGGCAGGGGCAGGGAGATACGCAGTATTTT. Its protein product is CASSGQGQGDTQYF. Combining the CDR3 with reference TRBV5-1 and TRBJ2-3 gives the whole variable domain KAGVTQTPRYLIKTRGQQVTLSCSPISGHRSVSWYQQTPGQGLQFLFEYFSETQRNKGNFPGRFSGRQFSNSRSEMNVSTLELGDSALYLCASSGQGQGDTQYFGPGTRLTVL.

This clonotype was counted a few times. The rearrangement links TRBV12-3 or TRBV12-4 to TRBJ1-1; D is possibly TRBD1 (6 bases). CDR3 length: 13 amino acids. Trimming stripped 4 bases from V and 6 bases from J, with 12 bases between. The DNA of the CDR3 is TGTGCCAGCAGTTACAGGGTGGTTTCTGAAGCTTTCTTT. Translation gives CASSYRVVSEAFF.

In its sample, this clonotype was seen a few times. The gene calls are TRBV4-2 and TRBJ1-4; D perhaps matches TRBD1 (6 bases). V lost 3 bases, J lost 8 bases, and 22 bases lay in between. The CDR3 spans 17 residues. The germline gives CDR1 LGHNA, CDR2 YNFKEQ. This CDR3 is CASSQDPGAIRIEKLFF. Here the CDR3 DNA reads TGTGCCAGCAGCCAGGACCCAGGGGCCATCAGAATAGAAAAACTGTTTTTT.

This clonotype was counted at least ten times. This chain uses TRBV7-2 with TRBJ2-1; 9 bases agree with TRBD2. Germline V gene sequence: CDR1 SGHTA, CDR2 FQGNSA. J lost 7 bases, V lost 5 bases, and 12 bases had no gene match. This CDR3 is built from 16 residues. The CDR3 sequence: CASSPRLAGNMNEQFF. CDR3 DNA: TGTGCCAGCAGCCCGAGGCTAGCGGGAAATATGAATGAGCAGTTCTTC.

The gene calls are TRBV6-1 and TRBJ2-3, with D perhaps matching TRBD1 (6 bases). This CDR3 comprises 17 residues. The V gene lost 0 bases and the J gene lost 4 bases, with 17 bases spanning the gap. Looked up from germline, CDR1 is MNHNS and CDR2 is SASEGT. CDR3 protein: CASSEAGATGWADTQYF. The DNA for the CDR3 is TGTGCCAGCAGTGAAGCAGGGGCGACAGGCTGGGCAGATACGCAGTATTTT.

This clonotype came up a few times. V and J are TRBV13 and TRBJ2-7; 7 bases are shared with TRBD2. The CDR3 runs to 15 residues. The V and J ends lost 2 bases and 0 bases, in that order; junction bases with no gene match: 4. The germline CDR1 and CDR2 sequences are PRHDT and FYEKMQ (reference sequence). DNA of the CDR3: TGTGCCAGCAGCTTATACGGGGGGTCCTCCTACGAGCAGTACTTC. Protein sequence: CASSLYGGSSYEQYF.

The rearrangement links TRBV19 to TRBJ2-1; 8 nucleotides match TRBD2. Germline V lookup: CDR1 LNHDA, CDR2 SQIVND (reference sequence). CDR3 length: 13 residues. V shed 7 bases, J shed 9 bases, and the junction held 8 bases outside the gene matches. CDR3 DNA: TGTGCCAGTACTACGACTAGCGTGGGTGAGCAGTTCTTC. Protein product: CASTTTSVGEQFF.

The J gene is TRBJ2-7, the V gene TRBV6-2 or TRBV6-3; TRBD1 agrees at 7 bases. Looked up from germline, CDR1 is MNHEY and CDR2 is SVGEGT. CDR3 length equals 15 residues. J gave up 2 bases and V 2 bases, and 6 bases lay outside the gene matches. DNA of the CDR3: TGTGCCAGCAGTTACCAGACAGGGAATACCTACGAGCAGTACTTC. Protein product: CASSYQTGNTYEQYF.

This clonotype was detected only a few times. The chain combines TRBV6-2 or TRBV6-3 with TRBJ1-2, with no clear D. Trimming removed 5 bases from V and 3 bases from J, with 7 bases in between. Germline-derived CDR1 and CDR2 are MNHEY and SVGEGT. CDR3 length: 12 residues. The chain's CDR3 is CASSNRHYGYTF. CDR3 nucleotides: TGTGCCAGCAGTAACCGACACTATGGCTACACCTTC.

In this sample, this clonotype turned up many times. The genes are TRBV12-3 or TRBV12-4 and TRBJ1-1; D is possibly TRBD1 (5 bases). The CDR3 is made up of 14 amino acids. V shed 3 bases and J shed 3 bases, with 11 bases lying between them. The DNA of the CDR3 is TGTGCCAGCAGTTTGACAGAAGGGGACACTGAAGCTTTCTTT. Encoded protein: CASSLTEGDTEAFF.

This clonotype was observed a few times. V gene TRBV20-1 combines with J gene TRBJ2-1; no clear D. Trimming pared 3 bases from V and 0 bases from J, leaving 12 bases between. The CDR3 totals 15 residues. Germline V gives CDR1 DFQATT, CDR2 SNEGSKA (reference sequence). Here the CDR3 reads CSASPLRSSYNEQFF. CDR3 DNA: TGCAGTGCTAGCCCCCTCCGGAGCTCCTACAATGAGCAGTTCTTC.

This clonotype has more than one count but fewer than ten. The CDR3 DNA sequence: TGTGCCATCAGTGACAGACAGGGCGGAGATACGCAGTATTTT. Translated: CAISDRQGGDTQYF. The chain employs TRBV10-3 and TRBJ2-3; 7 bases fit TRBD1. The CDR3 has 14 residues. The germline V gene encodes CDR1 ENHRY and CDR2 SYGVKD. Trimming cost V 3 bases and J 5 bases; bases outside gene matches: 5.

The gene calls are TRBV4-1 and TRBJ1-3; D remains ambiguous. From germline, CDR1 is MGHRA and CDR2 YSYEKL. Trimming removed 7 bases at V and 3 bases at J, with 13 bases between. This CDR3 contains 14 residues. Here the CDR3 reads CASKSLSRGNTIYF. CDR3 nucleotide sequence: TGCGCCAGCAAAAGTCTCAGCCGTGGAAACACCATATATTTT.

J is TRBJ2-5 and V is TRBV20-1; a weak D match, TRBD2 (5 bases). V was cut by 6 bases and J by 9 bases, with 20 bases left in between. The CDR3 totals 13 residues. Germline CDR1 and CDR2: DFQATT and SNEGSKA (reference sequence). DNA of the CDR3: TGCAGTGCCCGGCCCGCGGACTTCGGGCCCCAGTACTTC. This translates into CSARPADFGPQYF.

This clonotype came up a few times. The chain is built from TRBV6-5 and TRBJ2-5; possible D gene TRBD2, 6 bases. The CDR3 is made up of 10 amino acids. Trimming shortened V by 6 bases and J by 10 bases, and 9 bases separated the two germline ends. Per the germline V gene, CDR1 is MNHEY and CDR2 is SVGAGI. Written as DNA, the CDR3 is TGTGCCAGCAGGGGACTGATCCAGTACTTC. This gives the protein CASRGLIQYF.

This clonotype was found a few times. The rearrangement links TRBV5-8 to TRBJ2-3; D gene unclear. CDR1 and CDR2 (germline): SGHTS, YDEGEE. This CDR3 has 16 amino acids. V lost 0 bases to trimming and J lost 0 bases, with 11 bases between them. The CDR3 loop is CASSLAAGTSTDTQYF. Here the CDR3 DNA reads TGTGCCAGCAGCTTGGCGGCCGGAACTAGCACAGATACGCAGTATTTT.

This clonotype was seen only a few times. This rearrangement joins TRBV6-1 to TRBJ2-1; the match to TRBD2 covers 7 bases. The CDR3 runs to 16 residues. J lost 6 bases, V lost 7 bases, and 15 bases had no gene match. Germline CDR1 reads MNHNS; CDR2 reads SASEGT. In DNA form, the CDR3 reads TGTGCCAGCACGGGGGGACTTAGCGCGTTTGGCAATGAGCAGTTCTTC. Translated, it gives CASTGGLSAFGNEQFF.

CDR3 sequence (DNA): TGCAGTGGGGAAAAGGCCCAGTACTTC. It codes for CSGEKAQYF. The J gene is TRBJ2-5, the V gene TRBV20-1; D gene unclear. The CDR3 contains 9 residues. CDR1 and CDR2 from the germline V gene are DFQATT and SNEGSKA (reference sequence). Trimming removed 7 bases at V and 9 bases at J, with 9 bases between.

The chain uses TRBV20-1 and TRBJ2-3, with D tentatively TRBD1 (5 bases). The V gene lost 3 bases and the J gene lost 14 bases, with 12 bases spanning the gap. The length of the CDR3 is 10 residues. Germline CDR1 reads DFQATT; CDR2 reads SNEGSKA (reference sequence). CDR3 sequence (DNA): TGCAGTGCTAGTAGGGGTGACTCGTATTTT. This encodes CSASRGDSYF.

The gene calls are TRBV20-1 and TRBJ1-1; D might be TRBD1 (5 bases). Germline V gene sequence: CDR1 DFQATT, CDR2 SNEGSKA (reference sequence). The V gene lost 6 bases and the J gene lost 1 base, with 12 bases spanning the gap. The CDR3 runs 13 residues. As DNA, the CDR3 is TGCAGTGCAATGGGGCCCTCGAACACTGAAGCTTTCTTT. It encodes CSAMGPSNTEAFF.

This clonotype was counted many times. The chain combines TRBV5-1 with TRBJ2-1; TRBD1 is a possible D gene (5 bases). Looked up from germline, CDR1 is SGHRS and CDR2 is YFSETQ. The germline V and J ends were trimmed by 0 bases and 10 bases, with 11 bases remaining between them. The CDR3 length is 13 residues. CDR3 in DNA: TGCGCCAGCAGCTTGGTATGGGGCGGAGAGCAGTTCTTC. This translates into CASSLVWGGEQFF.

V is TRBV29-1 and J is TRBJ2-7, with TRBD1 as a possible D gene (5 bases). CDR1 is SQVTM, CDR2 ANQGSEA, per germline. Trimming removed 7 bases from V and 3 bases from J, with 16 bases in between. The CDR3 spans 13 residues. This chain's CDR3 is CSAKPQGVYEQYF. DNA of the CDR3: TGCAGCGCTAAACCCCAGGGCGTCTACGAGCAGTACTTC.

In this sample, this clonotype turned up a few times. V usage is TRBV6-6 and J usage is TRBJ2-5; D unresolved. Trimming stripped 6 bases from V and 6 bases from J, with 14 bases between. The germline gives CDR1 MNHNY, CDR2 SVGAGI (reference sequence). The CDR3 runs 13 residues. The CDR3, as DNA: TGTGCCAGCAGCTACGCCAATGAAAAGACCCAGTACTTC. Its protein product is CASSYANEKTQYF.

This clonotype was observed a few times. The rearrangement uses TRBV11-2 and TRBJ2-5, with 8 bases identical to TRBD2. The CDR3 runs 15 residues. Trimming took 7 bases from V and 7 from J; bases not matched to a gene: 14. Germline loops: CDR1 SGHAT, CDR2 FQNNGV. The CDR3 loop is CASTPASGGPVTQYF. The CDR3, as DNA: TGTGCCAGCACCCCCGCGAGCGGGGGTCCTGTGACCCAGTACTTC. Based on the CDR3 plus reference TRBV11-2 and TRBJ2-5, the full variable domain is EAGVAQSPRYKIIEKRQSVAFWCNPISGHATLYWYQQILGQGPKLLIQFQNNGVVDDSQLPKDRFSAERLKGVDSTLKIQPAKLEDSAVYLCASTPASGGPVTQYFGPGTRLLVL.

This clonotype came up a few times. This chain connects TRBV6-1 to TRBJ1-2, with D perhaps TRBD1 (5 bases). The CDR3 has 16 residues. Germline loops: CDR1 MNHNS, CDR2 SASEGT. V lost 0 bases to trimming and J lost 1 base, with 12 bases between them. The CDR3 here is CASSEAGADDNYGYTF. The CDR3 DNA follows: TGTGCCAGCAGTGAAGCTGGGGCGGACGATAACTATGGCTACACCTTC.

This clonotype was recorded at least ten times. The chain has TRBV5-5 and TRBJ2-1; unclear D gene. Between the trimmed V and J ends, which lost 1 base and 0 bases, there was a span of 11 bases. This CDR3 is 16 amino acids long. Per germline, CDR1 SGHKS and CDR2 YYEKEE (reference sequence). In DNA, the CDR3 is TGTGCCAGCAGCTTGAGTCTGATGGGCTCCTACAATGAGCAGTTCTTC. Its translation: CASSLSLMGSYNEQFF.